The 31 T cell receptor beta chains given below trace back to one sample, sequenced in a study of response to subunit inactivated influenza vaccine. Via MiXCR, TCRdb re-called the RT-PCR reads, giving one row per CDR3 protein. The sample includes 590,000 or so distinct CDR3 sequences, around 15% of them seen just once. The source material was PBMCs from blood, sampled 14 to 15 days before vaccination. These receptors came from a man aged 45-65 years who received an inactivated influenza vaccine.

This clonotype was seen a handful of times. The V call is TRBV4-1, the J call TRBJ1-2, with D possibly being TRBD1 (6 bases). V lost 0 bases and J lost 2, with 10 bases in between. The CDR3 consists of 15 residues. Germline CDR1 MGHRA, CDR2 YSYEKL. The CDR3 bases are TGCGCCAGCAGCCAAGATTGGGACACAAACTATGGCTACACCTTC. Amino acid sequence: CASSQDWDTNYGYTF.

This clonotype appeared a few times. This chain joins TRBV7-2 and TRBJ2-1; D gene unclear. CDR3 length equals 16 residues. The ends were cut back, 0 bases at V and 4 bases at J, with 13 bases in the middle. The V gene's germline CDR1 is SGHTA and CDR2 FQGNSA. The CDR3 sequence: CASSLAVGPTYNEQFF. In DNA, the CDR3 is TGTGCCAGCAGCTTAGCGGTAGGACCTACGTACAATGAGCAGTTCTTC.

This clonotype was counted once. J is TRBJ2-1 and V is TRBV15; 8 bases map to TRBD2. The CDR3 covers 15 residues. The trim removed 2 bases at V and 5 bases at J, leaving 5 bases unmatched. Germline V lookup: CDR1 LNHNV, CDR2 YYDKDF (reference sequence). This CDR3 reads CATSRKLAEHNEQFF. CDR3 bases: TGTGCCACCAGCAGAAAACTAGCGGAGCACAATGAGCAGTTCTTC.

This clonotype appeared a few times. The V call is TRBV12-3 or TRBV12-4, the J call TRBJ1-5, with a possible D match to TRBD1 (6 bases). Trimming removed 7 bases at V and 1 base at J, with 8 bases between. The CDR3 runs to 13 residues. The CDR3 protein is CASTGASNQPQHF. The CDR3 coding sequence is TGTGCCAGCACGGGGGCGAGCAATCAGCCCCAGCATTTT.

This chain connects TRBV12-3 or TRBV12-4 to TRBJ2-1, with 8 bases lining up with TRBD2. Trimming took 1 base from V and 5 from J; bases not matched to a gene: 7. The CDR3 is 16 residues long. The CDR3 loop reads CASSLVGLAENNEQFF. CDR3 sequence (DNA): TGTGCCAGCAGTTTAGTCGGACTAGCAGAGAACAATGAGCAGTTCTTC.

This clonotype was counted between two and nine times. This chain links TRBV5-4 with TRBJ2-3, with 9 bases identical to TRBD1. The CDR3 contains 15 residues. Germline V gene lookup returns CDR1 SGHNT and CDR2 YYREEE (reference sequence). The V segment lost 4 bases and the J segment 5 bases; nucleotides outside the gene matches: 8. The CDR3 nucleotides are TGTGCCAGCAGCCGTGGGGACAGGGCGGTAGATACGCAGTATTTT. Translated: CASSRGDRAVDTQYF.

The sample holds a few counts of this clonotype. The V call is TRBV2, the J call TRBJ2-5; 11 bases match TRBD2. Per the germline V gene, CDR1 is SNHLY and CDR2 is FYNNEI. The CDR3 spans 17 residues. The ends lost 7 bases at V and 2 bases at J; junction bases unmatched: 12. The CDR3 nucleotides read TGTGCCAGCACCGGGGATCGGCCTAGCGGGAGGCAAGAGACCCAGTACTTC. Protein: CASTGDRPSGRQETQYF.

This chain connects TRBV9 to TRBJ1-1; D unresolved. CDR1 and CDR2 from the germline V gene are SGDLS and YYNGEE. The V end lost 3 bases, the J end lost 1 base, and 10 bases lay between the germline ends. The length of the CDR3 is 14 residues. This CDR3 reads CASSGGLENTEAFF. The CDR3 DNA follows: TGTGCCAGCAGCGGTGGGTTGGAGAACACTGAAGCTTTCTTT.

This clonotype was recorded at least ten times. The CDR3 bases are TGTGCCAGCAGCGGACTGGGAGGCTACACCTTC. This encodes CASSGLGGYTF. V usage is TRBV6-1 and J usage is TRBJ1-2; D remains ambiguous. Germline V CDR1 and CDR2: MNHNS, SASEGT. The CDR3 runs to 11 residues. V was shortened by 6 bases and J by 8 bases, with 10 bases between the two germline ends.

Many counts were recorded for this clonotype. The chain combines TRBV6-5 with TRBJ2-7, with D possibly being TRBD1 (7 bases). V dropped 0 bases and J dropped 7 bases, with 16 bases sitting between them. The CDR3 has 15 amino acids. Germline lookup yields CDR1 MNHEY and CDR2 SVGAGI. In DNA, the CDR3 is TGTGCCAGCAGTTACTCGAATACAGGGGCGGGGGAGCAGTACTTC. Translated: CASSYSNTGAGEQYF.

The CDR3 is CASSSSGRADTQYF. CDR3 DNA sequence: TGTGCCAGCAGTTCTAGCGGGAGGGCAGATACGCAGTATTTT. The rearrangement joins TRBV6-5 to TRBJ2-3, with TRBD2 matching over 12 bases. The CDR3 contains 14 residues. Germline V lookup: CDR1 MNHEY, CDR2 SVGAGI. Losses at the gene ends were 4 bases for V and 4 bases for J; bases not matched to a gene: 0.

This clonotype was observed a few times. V and J are TRBV15 and TRBJ1-4; D not resolved. Trimming took 2 bases from V and 3 from J, leaving 13 bases between them. The CDR3 is made up of 16 amino acids. CDR1 LNHNV and CDR2 YYDKDF come from the germline V gene (reference sequence). This CDR3 reads CATSRFSGSANEKLFF. The CDR3 DNA reads as TGTGCCACCAGCAGATTTTCGGGGTCGGCTAATGAAAAACTGTTTTTT. The full variable domain, with the rest looked up from reference TRBV15 and TRBJ1-4, is DAMVIQNPRYQVTQFGKPVTLSCSQTLNHNVMYWYQQKSSQAPKLLFHYYDKDFNNEADTPDNFQSRRPNTSFCFLDIRSPGLGDTAMYLCATSRFSGSANEKLFFGSGTQLSVL.

V is TRBV4-2 and J is TRBJ2-3; 12 nucleotides agree with TRBD2. CDR3 length equals 19 residues. The germline CDR1 and CDR2 sequences are LGHNA and YNFKEQ. V lost 1 base, J lost 4 bases, and 12 bases stayed unmatched. The CDR3 spells CASSQAPSGLAGNADTQYF. The CDR3 DNA reads TGTGCCAGCAGCCAAGCACCAAGTGGACTAGCGGGAAACGCAGATACGCAGTATTTT.

This clonotype was recorded many times. J is TRBJ2-4 and V is TRBV11-2, with 9 bases identical to TRBD1. V lost 5 bases to trimming and J lost 6 bases; unmatched junction nucleotides: 5. Germline V lookup: CDR1 SGHAT, CDR2 FQNNGV. The CDR3 has 14 residues. CDR3 DNA sequence: TGTGCCAGCAGCCCCGGGACAGGGCTAAACATTCAGTACTTC. Amino acids: CASSPGTGLNIQYF.

This clonotype was detected a few times. The CDR3 region is CASSLEAGRPEAFF. The CDR3 DNA sequence: TGCGCCAGCAGCTTGGAGGCAGGGCGCCCTGAAGCTTTCTTT. The chain joins TRBV5-1 to TRBJ1-1; TRBD1 is a possible D gene (5 bases). In germline, CDR1 is SGHRS, CDR2 YFSETQ. This CDR3 is built from 14 residues. Trimming removed 0 bases at V and 6 bases at J, with 12 bases between.

This clonotype was picked up many times. This rearrangement joins TRBV12-3 or TRBV12-4 to TRBJ2-5; 7 positions match TRBD1. The CDR3 loop spans 16 amino acids. V lost 5 bases, J lost 2 bases, and 11 bases stayed unmatched. The CDR3 DNA sequence: TGTGCCAGCAGTCCCAGACAGGGATATACTCAAGAGACCCAGTACTTC. Its translation: CASSPRQGYTQETQYF.

This clonotype has only a few counts. The chain combines TRBV6-1 with TRBJ1-2; D is unclear. Trimming left V 8 bases short and J 0 bases short, with 13 bases between. The CDR3 covers 14 residues. CDR1 and CDR2 from the germline V gene are MNHNS and SASEGT. The CDR3 loop is CASREPGSNYGYTF. The CDR3 DNA is TGTGCCAGCCGGGAGCCAGGATCTAACTATGGCTACACCTTC.

This chain links TRBV12-5 with TRBJ2-2; 8 bases align to TRBD1. The J segment lost 4 bases and the V segment lost 6 bases, leaving 10 bases of the junction unmatched. Germline values: CDR1 LGHNT, CDR2 FRNRAP. The CDR3 runs to 16 residues. CDR3 in amino acids: CASGSSGQARTGELFF. DNA for the CDR3: TGTGCTAGTGGCTCTTCGGGACAGGCCCGCACCGGGGAGCTGTTTTTT.

The chain uses TRBV4-2 and TRBJ2-5; 14 bases agree with TRBD2. Germline lookup yields CDR1 LGHNA and CDR2 YNFKEQ. The ends lost 3 bases at V and 5 bases at J; junction bases unmatched: 5. CDR3 length: 16 amino acids. In DNA, the CDR3 is TGTGCCAGCAGCCAGGGGACTAGCGGGGGAGGGGAGACCCAGTACTTC. Its protein is CASSQGTSGGGETQYF.

The genes are TRBV7-2 and TRBJ2-7; the match to TRBD1 covers 7 bases. The germline V gene encodes CDR1 SGHTA and CDR2 FQGNSA. The CDR3 runs to 13 residues. The ends lost 5 bases at V and 3 bases at J; junction bases unmatched: 4. CDR3 region: CASSARTGYEQYF. CDR3 DNA sequence: TGTGCCAGCAGCGCACGGACAGGCTACGAGCAGTACTTC.

This clonotype was detected ten times or more. The chain has TRBV7-2 and TRBJ2-1; no reliable D call. Germline V CDR1 and CDR2: SGHTA, FQGNSA. The V gene lost 1 base and the J gene lost 7 bases, with 5 bases spanning the gap. This CDR3 is built from 12 residues. The CDR3 nucleotides are TGTGCCAGCAGCTTAGATTCAAATGAGCAGTTCTTC. This translates into CASSLDSNEQFF.

The chain employs TRBV20-1 and TRBJ2-3; either TRBD1 or TRBD2 may supply D (6 bases each). The CDR3 loop spans 14 amino acids. V shed 6 bases and J shed 3 bases, with 16 bases lying between them. Per the germline V gene, CDR1 is DFQATT and CDR2 is SNEGSKA (reference sequence). The CDR3 DNA reads TGCAGTGCCGCGGGGCAGGGGACTACAGATACGCAGTATTTT. Translation: CSAAGQGTTDTQYF.

This chain links TRBV11-1 with TRBJ2-1; 7 bases line up with TRBD2. This CDR3 has 18 amino acids. Germline values: CDR1 SGHAT, CDR2 FQDESV (reference sequence). V trimming: 5 bases; J trimming: 3 bases; junction bases outside the gene matches: 16. CDR3 sequence reads: CASSRPAPSGPNYNEQFF. CDR3 coding DNA: TGTGCCAGCAGCCGACCAGCGCCTAGCGGCCCCAACTACAATGAGCAGTTCTTC.

The rearrangement joins TRBV20-1 to TRBJ2-7; 8 bases are shared with TRBD2. The CDR3 is 17 amino acids. Unmatched junction bases numbered 15, after V lost 0 bases and J lost 5 bases. CDR1 and CDR2 (germline): DFQATT, SNEGSKA (reference sequence). CDR3 sequence reads: CSARDGSGSGRFNEQYF. The DNA for the CDR3 is TGCAGTGCTAGAGATGGGTCAGGGAGCGGGAGATTCAACGAGCAGTACTTC.

The rearrangement uses TRBV6-2 or TRBV6-3 and TRBJ1-5; tentative D call: TRBD1 (6 bases). V was pared by 2 bases and J by 15 bases, with 14 bases between. Germline V CDR1 and CDR2: MNHEY, SVGEGT. The CDR3 is 12 amino acids. The CDR3 bases are TGTGCCAGCAGTTACCCTGGACAGCCATGGCATTTT. Its translation: CASSYPGQPWHF.

The rearrangement joins TRBV6-1 to TRBJ2-5; 8 bases are shared with TRBD2. V trimming: 6 bases; J trimming: 7 bases; junction bases outside the gene matches: 7. Germline-derived CDR1 and CDR2 are MNHNS and SASEGT. The CDR3 loop spans 13 amino acids. The CDR3, as DNA: TGTGCCAGCAGCGTAGCGGGGCCATGGACCCAGTACTTC. It translates to CASSVAGPWTQYF.

J is TRBJ2-5 and V is TRBV7-2; 8 bases are a match to TRBD1. With V trimmed by 8 bases and J by 5 bases, 7 bases remained unmatched. The CDR3 is made up of 13 amino acids. Germline values: CDR1 SGHTA, CDR2 FQGNSA. The DNA of the CDR3 is TGTGCCAGCGGCCCCAGGGGGCGGGAGACCCAGTACTTC. It specifies CASGPRGRETQYF.

V and J are TRBV20-1 and TRBJ1-5, with a weak D call TRBD1 (5 bases). Trimming took off 3 bases at V and 5 bases at J, with 11 bases between the two ends. This CDR3 is 13 amino acids long. The germline V gene has CDR1 DFQATT and CDR2 SNEGSKA (reference sequence). CDR3 DNA: TGCAGTGCTAGGGTGCGGGGCGATCAGCCCCAGCATTTT. This codes for CSARVRGDQPQHF.

This chain connects TRBV6-2 or TRBV6-3 to TRBJ2-5, with D tentatively TRBD1 (5 bases). Deletions cut 6 bases from V and 1 base from J, with 15 bases between. The CDR3 is 15 amino acids. The germline V gene has CDR1 MNHEY and CDR2 SVGEGT. As DNA, the CDR3 is TGTGCCAGCAGCTCCCAGGGCCGCGCCCAAGAGACCCAGTACTTC. This translates into CASSSQGRAQETQYF.

This clonotype was seen only a few times. This chain connects TRBV3-1 to TRBJ2-2; D not certain. The CDR3 is 11 amino acids. CDR1 and CDR2 from the germline V gene are LGHDT and YNNKEL (reference sequence). The V end lost 5 bases, the J end lost 7 bases, and 5 bases lay between the germline ends. The CDR3 DNA reads TGTGCCAGCAGCATGGGCGGGGAGCTGTTTTTT. Translated, it gives CASSMGGELFF.

The V call is TRBV20-1, the J call TRBJ2-1, with 8 bases that match TRBD1. J was trimmed by 10 bases and V by 6 bases; bases with no gene match: 2. CDR3 size: 10 residues. Germline assignment: CDR1 DFQATT and CDR2 SNEGSKA (reference sequence). The CDR3 DNA reads TGCAGTGCCAGGGACAGGGAGCAGTTCTTC. This sequence encodes CSARDREQFF.